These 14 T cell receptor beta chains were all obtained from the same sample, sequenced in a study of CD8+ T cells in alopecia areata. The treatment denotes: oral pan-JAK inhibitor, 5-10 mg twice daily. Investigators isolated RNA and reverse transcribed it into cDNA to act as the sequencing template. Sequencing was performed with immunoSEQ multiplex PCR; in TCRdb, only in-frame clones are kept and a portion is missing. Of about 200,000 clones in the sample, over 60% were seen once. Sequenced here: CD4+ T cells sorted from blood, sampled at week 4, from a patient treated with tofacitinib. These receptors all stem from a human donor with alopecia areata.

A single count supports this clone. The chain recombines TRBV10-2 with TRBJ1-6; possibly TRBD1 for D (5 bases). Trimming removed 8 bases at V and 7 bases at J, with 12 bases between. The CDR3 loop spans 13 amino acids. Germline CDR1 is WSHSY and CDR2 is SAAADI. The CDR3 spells CASGRGENSPLHF. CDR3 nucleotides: TGCGCCAGCGGGAGAGGGGAGAATTCACCCCTCCACTTT.

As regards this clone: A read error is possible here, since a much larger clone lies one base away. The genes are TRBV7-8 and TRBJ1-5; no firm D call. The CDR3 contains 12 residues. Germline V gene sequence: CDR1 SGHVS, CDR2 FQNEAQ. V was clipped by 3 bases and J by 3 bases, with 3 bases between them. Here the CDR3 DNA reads TGTGCCAGCAGCTTTAACAATCAGCCCCAGCATTTT. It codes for CASSFNNQPQHF.

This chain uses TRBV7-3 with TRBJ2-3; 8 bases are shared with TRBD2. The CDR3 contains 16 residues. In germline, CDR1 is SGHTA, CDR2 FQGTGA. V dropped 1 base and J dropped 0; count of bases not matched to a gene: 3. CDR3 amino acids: CASSLMRGASTDTQYF. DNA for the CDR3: TGTGCCAGCAGCTTAATGCGGGGGGCCAGCACAGATACGCAGTATTTT.

The CDR3, as DNA: TGTGCCAGCAGGGTCCACGGGGGGAGATACAATGAGCAGTTCTTC. Residues: CASRVHGGRYNEQFF. This sequence joins TRBV28 and TRBJ2-1; 7 bases are a match to TRBD2. Trimming cost V 6 bases and J 4 bases; bases outside gene matches: 9. The CDR3 is 15 residues long. CDR1 and CDR2 from the germline V gene are MDHEN and SYDVKM.

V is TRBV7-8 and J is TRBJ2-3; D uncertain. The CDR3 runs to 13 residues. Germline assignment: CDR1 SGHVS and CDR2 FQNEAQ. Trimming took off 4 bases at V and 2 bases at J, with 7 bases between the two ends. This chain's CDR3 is CASSSQSTDTQYF. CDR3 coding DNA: TGTGCCAGCAGCTCCCAGTCCACAGATACGCAGTATTTT.

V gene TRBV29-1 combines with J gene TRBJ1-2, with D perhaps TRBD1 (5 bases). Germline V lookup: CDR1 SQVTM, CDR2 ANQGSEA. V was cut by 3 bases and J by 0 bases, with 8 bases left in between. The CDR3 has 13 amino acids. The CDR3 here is CSVDRATNYGYTF. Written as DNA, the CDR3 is TGCAGCGTTGACAGGGCAACTAACTATGGCTACACCTTC.

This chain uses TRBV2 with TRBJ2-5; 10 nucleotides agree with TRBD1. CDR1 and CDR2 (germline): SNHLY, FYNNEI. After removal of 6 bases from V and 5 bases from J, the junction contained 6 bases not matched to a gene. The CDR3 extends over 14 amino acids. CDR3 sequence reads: CASRARDRGETQYF. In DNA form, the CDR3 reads TGTGCCAGCAGGGCCCGGGACAGGGGTGAGACCCAGTACTTC.

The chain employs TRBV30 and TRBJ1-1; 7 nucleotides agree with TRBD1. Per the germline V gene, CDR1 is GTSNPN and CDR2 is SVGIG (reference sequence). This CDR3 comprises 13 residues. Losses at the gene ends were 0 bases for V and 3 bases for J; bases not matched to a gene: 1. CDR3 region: CAWSVDRDTEAFF. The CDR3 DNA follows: TGTGCCTGGAGTGTTGACAGGGACACTGAAGCTTTCTTT.

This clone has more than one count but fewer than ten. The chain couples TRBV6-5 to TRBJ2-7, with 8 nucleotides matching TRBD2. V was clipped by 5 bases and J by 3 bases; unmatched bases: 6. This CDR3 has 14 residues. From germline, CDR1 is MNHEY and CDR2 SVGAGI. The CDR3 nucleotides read TGTGCCAGCAGTAGAGCGGGGGCACTCTACGAGCAGTACTTC. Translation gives CASSRAGALYEQYF.

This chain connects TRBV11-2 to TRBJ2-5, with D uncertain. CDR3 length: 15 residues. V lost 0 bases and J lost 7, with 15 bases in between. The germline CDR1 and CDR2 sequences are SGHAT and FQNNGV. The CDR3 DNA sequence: TGTGCCAGCAGCTTAGAGTTAACGGGCCTGGGGACCCAGTACTTC. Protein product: CASSLELTGLGTQYF.

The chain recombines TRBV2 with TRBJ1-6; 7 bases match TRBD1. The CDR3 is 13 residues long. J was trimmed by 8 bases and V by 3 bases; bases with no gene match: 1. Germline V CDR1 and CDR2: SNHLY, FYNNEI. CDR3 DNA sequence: TGTGCCAGCAGTGACAGGGGGGATTCACCCCTCCACTTT. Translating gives CASSDRGDSPLHF.

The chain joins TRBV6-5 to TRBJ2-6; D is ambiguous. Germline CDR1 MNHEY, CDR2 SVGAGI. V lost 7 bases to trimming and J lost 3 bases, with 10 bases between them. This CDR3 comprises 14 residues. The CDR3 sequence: CASTLGLGANVLTF. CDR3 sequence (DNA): TGTGCCAGCACTTTAGGCCTTGGGGCCAACGTCCTGACTTTC.

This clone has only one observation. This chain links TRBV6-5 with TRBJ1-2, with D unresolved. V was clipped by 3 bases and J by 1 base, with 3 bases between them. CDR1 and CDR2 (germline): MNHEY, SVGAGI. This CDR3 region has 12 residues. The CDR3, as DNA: TGTGCCAGCAGTTATGTTAACTATGGCTACACCTTC. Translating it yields CASSYVNYGYTF.

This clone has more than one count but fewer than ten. CDR3 amino acids: CAISEPPTGELFF. DNA for the CDR3: TGTGCCATCAGTGAGCCCCCAACCGGGGAGCTGTTTTTT. The rearrangement joins TRBV10-3 to TRBJ2-2; D is unresolved. In germline, CDR1 is ENHRY, CDR2 SYGVKD. The ends were cut back, 2 bases at V and 5 bases at J, with 6 bases in the middle. This CDR3 has 13 residues.